These 14 T cell receptor beta chains came from one sample sequenced in a study of response to subunit inactivated influenza vaccine. TCRdb reprocessed the RT-PCR reads with MiXCR, giving one entry per CDR3 protein. This table has 500,000 to 650,000 distinct CDR3 sequences, 6.5% to 8% appearing once. The material was PBMCs from blood, obtained less than 25 months after vaccination. These receptors were obtained from a man between 50 and 75 years old who received an inactivated influenza vaccine.

This clonotype showed up many times. The rearrangement joins TRBV12-3 or TRBV12-4 to TRBJ2-3; perhaps TRBD2 as D (6 bases). With 3 bases removed from V and 0 bases from J, the gap between germline ends came to 16 bases. The CDR3 runs 17 residues. CDR3: CASSFSRGITSTDTQYF. Written as DNA, the CDR3 is TGTGCCAGCAGTTTTTCGCGGGGAATCACTAGCACAGATACGCAGTATTTT.

This clonotype has just a few counts. The rearrangement uses TRBV7-9 and TRBJ2-3; the match to TRBD2 covers 7 bases. The V gene's germline CDR1 is SEHNR and CDR2 FQNEAQ (reference sequence). After removal of 5 bases from V and 4 bases from J, the junction contained 9 bases not matched to a gene. The CDR3 sequence is 15 residues long. CDR3 protein: CASSPRIAGSDTQYF. CDR3 DNA sequence: TGTGCCAGCAGCCCTCGCATAGCGGGTTCAGATACGCAGTATTTT.

The sample holds many counts of this clonotype. The chain is built from TRBV7-9 and TRBJ1-1, with D unclear. V lost 5 bases to trimming and J lost 7 bases, with 14 bases between them. CDR1 is SEHNR and CDR2 is FQNEAQ in the germline V gene (reference sequence). The CDR3 extends over 13 amino acids. The CDR3 spells CASSEGGYNEAFF. DNA of the CDR3: TGTGCCAGCAGCGAAGGAGGTTATAATGAAGCTTTCTTT.

This clonotype was seen a handful of times. The rearrangement uses TRBV10-3 and TRBJ2-3, with 11 bases that match TRBD2. CDR3 size: 16 residues. Per the germline V gene, CDR1 is ENHRY and CDR2 is SYGVKD. The V and J ends lost 0 bases and 6 bases, in that order; junction bases with no gene match: 5. CDR3 nucleotide sequence: TGTGCCATCAGTGAGTCGCTAGCGGGAGGCATTGATACGCAGTATTTT. Translation: CAISESLAGGIDTQYF.

Remarks on this clonotype: A single base separates this from a much larger clone, so it may be a read error. The chain is built from TRBV20-1 and TRBJ1-5; TRBD1 matches 11 bases. Germline CDR1 DFQATT, CDR2 SNEGSKA (reference sequence). V lost 3 bases, J lost 5 bases, and 6 bases stayed unmatched. The CDR3 sequence is 15 residues long. CDR3: CSASTRTGGHQPQHF. The CDR3 nucleotides read TGCAGTGCTAGCACTCGGACAGGGGGCCATCAGCCCCAGCATTTT.

The chain has TRBV6-5 and TRBJ2-7; D is unresolved. V gave up 0 bases and J gave up 3 bases, with 6 bases separating them. CDR3 length: 13 residues. In germline, CDR1 is MNHEY, CDR2 SVGAGI. As DNA, the CDR3 is TGTGCCAGCAGTTACTCTCTGGGCTACGAGCAGTACTTC. This encodes CASSYSLGYEQYF.

This clonotype was detected a few times. V usage is TRBV29-1 and J usage is TRBJ2-3, with 12 bases lining up with TRBD2. The V gene's germline CDR1 is SQVTM and CDR2 ANQGSEA. This CDR3 region has 14 residues. The trim removed 7 bases at V and 3 bases at J, leaving 5 bases unmatched. Written as DNA, the CDR3 is TGCAGCGGACGACTAGCGGGAGTAACAGATACGCAGTATTTT. Translation: CSGRLAGVTDTQYF.

The chain has TRBV6-5 and TRBJ2-3; unclear D gene. Germline CDR1 reads MNHEY; CDR2 reads SVGAGI. The V and J ends lost 3 bases and 4 bases respectively, with 8 bases between them. The length of the CDR3 is 13 residues. DNA for the CDR3: TGTGCCAGCAGTTATATCGTGTCAGATACGCAGTATTTT. It specifies CASSYIVSDTQYF.

This clonotype was detected ten times or more. The chain employs TRBV5-1 and TRBJ2-1; TRBD2 matches at 8 bases. The CDR3 is 16 amino acids. Unmatched junction bases numbered 8, after V lost 2 bases and J lost 4 bases. CDR1 and CDR2 (germline): SGHRS, YFSETQ. CDR3 coding DNA: TGCGCCAGCAGCTTTGCAGCGGGAGAGTGGTACAATGAGCAGTTCTTC. This gives the protein CASSFAAGEWYNEQFF.

The CDR3 nucleotides are TGTGCCACCAGTGATTTTGTCGGTGGGACAGGGCAAACCTACAATGAGCAGTTCTTC. Translation: CATSDFVGGTGQTYNEQFF. This chain links TRBV24-1 with TRBJ2-1; 9 bases line up with TRBD1. The trim removed 1 base at V and 2 bases at J, leaving 11 bases unmatched. Germline V lookup: CDR1 KGHDR, CDR2 SFDVKD. This CDR3 is 19 amino acids long.

This clonotype showed up many times. The rearrangement joins TRBV11-2 to TRBJ1-4, with D possibly TRBD1 on 5 matching bases. V was trimmed by 4 bases and J by 8 bases, leaving 20 bases between them. Germline lookup yields CDR1 SGHAT and CDR2 FQNNGV. The CDR3 consists of 16 residues. The DNA of the CDR3 is TGTGCCAGCAGCTCCGTTTGGGGTCAGGGACGAGAAAAACTGTTTTTT. This encodes CASSSVWGQGREKLFF.

A word on this clonotype: Mismatch with germline at one junction end may stem from a read error. The chain is built from TRBV7-7 and TRBJ2-5; D perhaps matches TRBD1 (5 bases). The germline V gene encodes CDR1 SSHAT and CDR2 FNYEAQ (reference sequence). The CDR3 loop spans 14 amino acids. The CDR3 spells CASSLGASLETQYF. The CDR3 region has the DNA TGTGCTAGCAGCTTAGGGGCCAGTCTAGAGACCCAGTACTTC.

Only a few counts were recorded for this clonotype. The chain carries TRBV4-2 and TRBJ2-7, with 8 bases lining up with TRBD2. J lost 4 bases, V lost 0 bases, and 2 bases had no gene match. There are 14 residues in the CDR3. Germline CDR1 reads LGHNA; CDR2 reads YNFKEQ. The CDR3 region is CASSQDGGEYEQYF. The CDR3 region has the DNA TGTGCCAGCAGCCAAGACGGGGGGGAGTACGAGCAGTACTTC.

This clonotype was counted a few times. The rearrangement links TRBV7-3 to TRBJ1-2, with 8 nucleotides matching TRBD1. Losses at the gene ends were 1 base for V and 4 bases for J; bases not matched to a gene: 5. Germline lookup yields CDR1 SGHTA and CDR2 FQGTGA. This CDR3 is built from 15 residues. CDR3 in DNA: TGTGCCAGCAGCTTAAACGGACAGGGAGGCTATGGCTACACCTTC. Translated: CASSLNGQGGYGYTF.